This T cell receptor (beta chain) was observed in a study of shared clonotypes between healthy human individuals. With 0 bases removed from V and 3 bases from J, the gap between germline ends came to 10 bases. The CDR3 extends over 14 amino acids. In germline, CDR1 is SGHNT, CDR2 YYREEE (reference sequence). This clone has a single count. Sequenced by immunoSEQ multiplex PCR; TCRdb stores in-frame clones only, minus some. The sample contains fewer than 130,000 clones, around 71% of which appear only once. The sequence derives from a woman aged 30 to 39 in good health. This chain joins TRBV5-4 and TRBJ2-7, with a tentative D call TRBD2 (6 bases). Sequencing was performed on memory CD8+ T cells sorted from blood. Regarding subset: CD45RO+ cells pooled with CCR7-negative TemRA cells. The CDR3 DNA is TGTGCCAGCAGCTTGGGGACTACCAACTACGAGCAGTACTTC. This translates into CASSLGTTNYEQYF.